The entry below gives a single T cell receptor (beta chain) sequence along with its context. In the original workflow: It was from reference gene primer amplification that nucleated cell counts were estimated. Repertoires were generated with immunoSEQ multiplex PCR, while TCRdb's copy carries only in-frame clones and drops some. V and J calls and clone size are as listed in that table; D and trimming were resolved from the DNA. The sample contains tens of thousands of clones, approximately 84% of which appear only once. The data stem from a study of blood T cell repertoires in COVID-19. Study-level background: Spain, Italy and the United States supplied samples that represented acute and convalescent COVID-19. T cells, B-cell-depleted T cells, or PBMCs supplied cDNA or gDNA.

Trimming removed 3 bases at V and 6 bases at J, with 7 bases between. CDR3 length: 12 amino acids. Germline V lookup: CDR1 MRHNA, CDR2 SNTAGT. This TCR was recovered from a human donor in a cohort sampled during active COVID-19. The J gene is TRBJ2-3, the V gene TRBV6-4, with D hard to call. What was sequenced was peripheral blood. The CDR3 sequence: CASSDLADTQYF. In nucleotides, the CDR3 is TGTGCCAGCAGTGATCTCGCGGATACGCAGTATTTT.